This TCR beta chain was identified during a study of OX40 agonist ivuxolimab in advanced cancers. As for the study more broadly: Ivuxolimab, which targeted the costimulatory receptor OX40 (CD134), was an agonistic, fully human IgG2 monoclonal antibody. Intravenous ivuxolimab was administered to patients every 2 weeks at six dose levels: 0.01, 0.1, 0.3, 1.5, 3 and 10 mg/kg. Among the roughly 50 dose-escalation patients, approximately 20 had hepatocellular carcinoma, roughly 15 melanoma, 9 renal cell carcinoma and 9 head and neck cancer. The dose-escalation cohort was approximately 83% male with a mean age of about 65 years, ranging from about 23 to 85. Patients were allowed to have had prior anti-PD-1, anti-PD-L1 or anti-CTLA-4 therapy, and 40% of the dose-escalation patients had previously received checkpoint inhibitors. Three dose-escalation patients achieved partial responses, one with hepatocellular carcinoma and two with cutaneous melanoma. The purpose of peripheral TCRbeta sequencing was to test whether ivuxolimab changed TCR sequence diversity and led to clonal T-cell expansion. The paper describes the monotherapy dose-escalation part (N = 52 patients) of the phase I trial of ivuxolimab. The full study reports these points: Low levels of normalized T-cell clonal expansion were also seen in some patients who did not respond. After ivuxolimab, CD8+ T cells had more expanded clones than CD4+ T cells on average. In partial responders in the 0.1-3.0 mg/kg groups, normalized peripheral clonal expansion was found to be among the lowest, especially among CD8+ T cells. The antigen specificity of the clonally expanded peripheral T cells was not determined. At doses from 0.1 to 3.0 mg/kg, clonal expansion was seen in both CD4+ and CD8+ blood T cells between baseline and week 6.

Patients with a history of autoimmune disease or receiving systemic immunosuppression were excluded from the trial. Peripheral blood for TCR sequencing was drawn from every dose cohort at baseline, at cycle 4 day 1 and at cycle 7 day 1. Samples were obtained from an open-label, multicenter, first-in-human phase I dose-escalation trial of ivuxolimab. Adults with locally advanced or metastatic melanoma, renal cell, hepatocellular, or head and neck squamous cell carcinoma were enrolled in the trial. CD4+ and CD8+ T cells were sorted separately from peripheral blood before TCR sequencing. Worth noting for this clone: There is no known antigen for this receptor. It has no much larger one-base neighbor in the sample; base qualities were not kept.

Genomic DNA was isolated from the sorted cells so that the TCRbeta CDR3 region could be sequenced. TCRbeta CDR3 regions were sequenced using the immunoSEQ Assay. TCRdb re-hosts the immuneACCESS table, in-frame sequences only. Its copies lack some clones; in the studies checked, an unresolved V gene accounts for under half of them, and the cause for the rest is not known. The sample records over 55,000 clones, 89% of which are singletons. The ten largest clonotypes hold 0.8% to 1.2% of the sample. The CDR3 sequence holds 17 residues, the cysteine and phenylalanine included. The CDR3 DNA has 51 bases and is translated from base 1.

Recombination linked TRBV21-1 to TRBJ2-7; TRBD1 was called by the table and not checked on the DNA. TRBV21-1 is deemed a pseudogene. Sample: CD4+ or CD8+ T cells sorted from blood, taken in a trial of the OX40 agonist ivuxolimab. The source is an adult with an advanced solid tumor such as melanoma, head and neck, liver or kidney cancer. The CDR3 loop reads CASSKLPGQGNNYEQYF. The DNA reads as follows: TGTGCCAGCAGCAAACTGCCTGGACAGGGGAACAACTACGAGCAGTACTTC.